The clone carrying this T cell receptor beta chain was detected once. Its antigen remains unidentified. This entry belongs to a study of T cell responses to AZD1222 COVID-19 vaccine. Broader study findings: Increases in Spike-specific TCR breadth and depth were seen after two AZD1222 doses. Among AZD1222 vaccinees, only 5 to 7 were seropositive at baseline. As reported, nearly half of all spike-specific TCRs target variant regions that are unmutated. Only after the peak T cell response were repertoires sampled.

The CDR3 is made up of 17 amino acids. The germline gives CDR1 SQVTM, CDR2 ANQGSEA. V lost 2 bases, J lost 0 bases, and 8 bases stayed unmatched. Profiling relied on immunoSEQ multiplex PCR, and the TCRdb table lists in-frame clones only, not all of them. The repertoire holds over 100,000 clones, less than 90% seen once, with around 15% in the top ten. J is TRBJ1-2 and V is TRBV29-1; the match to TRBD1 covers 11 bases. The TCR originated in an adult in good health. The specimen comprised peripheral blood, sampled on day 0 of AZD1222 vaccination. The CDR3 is CSVESGTGGFSNYGYTF. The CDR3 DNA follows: TGCAGCGTTGAATCCGGGACAGGGGGGTTTTCTAACTATGGCTACACCTTC.